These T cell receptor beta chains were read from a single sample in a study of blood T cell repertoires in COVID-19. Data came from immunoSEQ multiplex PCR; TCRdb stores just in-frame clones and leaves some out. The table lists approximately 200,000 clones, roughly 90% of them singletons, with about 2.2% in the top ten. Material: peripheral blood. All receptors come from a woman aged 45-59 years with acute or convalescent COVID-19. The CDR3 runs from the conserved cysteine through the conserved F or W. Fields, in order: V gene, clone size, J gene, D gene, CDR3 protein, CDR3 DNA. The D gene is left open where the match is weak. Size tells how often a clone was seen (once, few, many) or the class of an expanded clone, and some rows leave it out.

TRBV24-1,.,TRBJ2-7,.,CATSDSSWSAYEQYF,TGTGCCACCAGTGATTCTAGTTGGTCGGCGTACGAGCAGTACTTC
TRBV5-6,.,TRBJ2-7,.,CASSQGQSYEQYF,TGTGCCAGCAGCCAAGGACAGAGCTACGAGCAGTACTTC
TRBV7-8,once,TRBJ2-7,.,CASSLGGPTYTYEQYF,TGTGCCAGCAGCTTAGGGGGCCCGACCTATACTTACGAGCAGTACTTC
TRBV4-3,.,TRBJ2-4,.,CASSQDTGQKNIQYF,TGCGCCAGCAGCCAAGATACCGGACAGAAAAACATTCAGTACTTC
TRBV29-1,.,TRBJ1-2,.,CSSVPTEGVGYTF,TGCAGCAGTGTACCCACCGAGGGAGTTGGCTACACCTTC
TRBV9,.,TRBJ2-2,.,CASSVGGRFTGELFF,TGTGCCAGCAGCGTAGGGGGCCGGTTCACCGGGGAGCTGTTTTTT
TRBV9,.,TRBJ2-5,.,CASSAVGDLRETQYF,TGTGCCAGCAGCGCCGTAGGTGACTTGAGGGAGACCCAGTACTTC
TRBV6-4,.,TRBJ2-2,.,CASSPTGFGELFF,TGTGCCAGCAGTCCGACTGGATTCGGGGAGCTGTTTTTT
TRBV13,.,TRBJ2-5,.,CASSLAGLAQYF,TGTGCCAGCAGCCTCGCGGGTTTGGCCCAGTACTTC
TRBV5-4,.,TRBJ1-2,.,CASSLGQGGYGYTF,TGTGCCAGCAGCTTGGGGCAGGGAGGCTATGGCTACACCTTC
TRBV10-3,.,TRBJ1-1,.,CAIRTTANTEAFF,TGTGCCATCAGGACGACAGCGAACACTGAAGCTTTCTTT
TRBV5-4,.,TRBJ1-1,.,CASSFAGNTEAFF,TGTGCCAGCAGCTTTGCGGGGAACACTGAAGCTTTCTTT
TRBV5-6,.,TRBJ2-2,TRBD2,CASSLSGRAWTGELFF,TGTGCCAGCAGTCTTAGCGGGAGGGCCTGGACCGGGGAGCTGTTTTTT
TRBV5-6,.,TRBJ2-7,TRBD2,CASSLSGEGEQYF,TGTGCCAGCAGCCTAAGCGGGGAGGGAGAGCAGTACTTC
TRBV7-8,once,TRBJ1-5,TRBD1,CASSPTGGSNQPQHF,TGTGCCAGCAGCCCGACAGGGGGGAGCAATCAGCCCCAGCATTTT
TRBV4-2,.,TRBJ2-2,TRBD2,CASSQDGAGGHSGELFF,TGTGCCAGCAGCCAAGATGGAGCGGGGGGGCACTCCGGGGAGCTGTTTTTT
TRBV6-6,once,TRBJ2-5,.,CASSGTSQETQYF,TGTGCCAGCAGCGGGACTTCTCAAGAGACCCAGTACTTC
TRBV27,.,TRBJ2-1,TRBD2,CASSSWARLAGGNLLYNEQFF,TGTGCCAGCAGTTCCTGGGCACGACTAGCGGGGGGCAACTTACTCTACAATGAGCAGTTCTTC
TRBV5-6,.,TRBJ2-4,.,CASSSQGSKGDIQYF,TGTGCCAGCAGCTCTCAGGGGTCTAAGGGAGACATTCAGTACTTC
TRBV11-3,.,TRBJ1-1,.,CASSLGGDPGTEAFF,TGTGCCAGCAGCTTAGGTGGGGATCCGGGGACTGAAGCTTTCTTT
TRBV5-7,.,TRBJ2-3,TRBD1,CASSFQTGARTDTQYF,TGTGCCAGCAGCTTCCAGACAGGGGCCCGCACAGATACGCAGTATTTT
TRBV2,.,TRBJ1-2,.,CASSERGVGGYTF,TGTGCCAGCAGTGAACGGGGGGTAGGTGGCTACACCTTC
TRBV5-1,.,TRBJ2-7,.,CASSPTIVGSYEQYF,TGCGCCAGCAGCCCGACCATTGTGGGCTCCTACGAGCAGTACTTC
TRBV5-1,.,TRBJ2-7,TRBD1,CASSGGQDNRYEQYF,TGCGCCAGCAGCGGGGGACAGGATAATCGCTACGAGCAGTACTTC
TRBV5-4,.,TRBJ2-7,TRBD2,CASSPLWGREGRGEQYF,TGTGCCAGCAGTCCCCTCTGGGGGCGGGAGGGCCGGGGCGAGCAGTACTTC
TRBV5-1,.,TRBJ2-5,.,CASSYLGGGLQETQYF,TGCGCCAGCAGCTACCTTGGGGGGGGGCTCCAAGAGACCCAGTACTTC
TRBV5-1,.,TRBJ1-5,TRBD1,CASSWTGSGNQPQHF,TGCGCCAGCAGCTGGACAGGGTCGGGCAATCAGCCCCAGCATTTT
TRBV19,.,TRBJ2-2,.,CASSFTGNTGELFF,TGTGCCAGTAGTTTTACAGGGAACACCGGGGAGCTGTTTTTT
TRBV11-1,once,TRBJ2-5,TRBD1,CASSWTGQETQYF,TGTGCCAGCAGCTGGACAGGCCAAGAGACCCAGTACTTC
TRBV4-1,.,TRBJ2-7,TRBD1,CASSQEDRGVSYEQYF,TGCGCCAGCAGCCAAGAGGACAGGGGGGTCTCCTACGAGCAGTACTTC
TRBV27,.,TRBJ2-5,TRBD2,CASSLSGTSGRARETQYF,TGTGCCAGCAGTTTATCGGGGACTAGCGGGAGGGCCAGAGAGACCCAGTACTTC
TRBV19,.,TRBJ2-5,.,CASSIGGVGETQYF,TGTGCCAGTAGCATCGGGGGAGTCGGAGAGACCCAGTACTTC
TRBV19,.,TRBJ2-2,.,CASRFRQGNAGELFF,TGTGCCAGTAGGTTTCGGCAGGGCAACGCCGGGGAGCTGTTTTTT
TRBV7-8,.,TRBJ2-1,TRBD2,CASSLVALAGVGEQFF,TGTGCCAGCAGCTTAGTAGCACTAGCGGGGGTTGGAGAGCAGTTCTTC
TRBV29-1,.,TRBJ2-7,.,CSATDRSSYEQYF,TGCAGCGCCACCGACAGGTCCTCCTACGAGCAGTACTTC
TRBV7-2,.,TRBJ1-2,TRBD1,CASSLGQLYGYTF,TGTGCCAGCAGCTTGGGACAGCTCTATGGCTACACCTTC
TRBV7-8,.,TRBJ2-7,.,CASSSLTGLSYEQYF,TGTGCCAGCAGTTCACTTACGGGACTGTCCTACGAGCAGTACTTC
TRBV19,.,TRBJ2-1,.,CASIGARGRSYNEQFF,TGTGCCAGTATTGGGGCGCGGGGAAGATCCTACAATGAGCAGTTCTTC
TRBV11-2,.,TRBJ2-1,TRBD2,CASTPTSGRADSYNEQFF,TGTGCCAGCACCCCGACTAGCGGGAGGGCCGATTCCTACAATGAGCAGTTCTTC
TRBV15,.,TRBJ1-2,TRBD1,CATSTRTGRADGYTF,TGTGCCACCAGCACCCGGACAGGAAGGGCCGATGGCTACACCTTC
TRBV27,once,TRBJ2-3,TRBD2,CATSSPGTSFTDTQYF,TGTGCCACCTCGAGCCCCGGGACTAGCTTTACAGATACGCAGTATTTT
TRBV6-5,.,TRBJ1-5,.,CASNLDSFNQPQHF,TGTGCCAGCAACCTGGACTCTTTCAATCAGCCCCAGCATTTT
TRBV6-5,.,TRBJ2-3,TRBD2,CASSYLAGLTDTQYF,TGTGCCAGCAGTTATCTAGCGGGGCTCACAGATACGCAGTATTTT
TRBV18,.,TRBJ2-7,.,CASSPSTGNSAYEQYF,TGTGCCAGCTCACCCTCGACCGGGAATAGCGCCTACGAGCAGTACTTC
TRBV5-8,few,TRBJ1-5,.,CASSLGGRGNQPQHF,TGTGCCAGCAGCTTGGGAGGGAGGGGCAATCAGCCCCAGCATTTT
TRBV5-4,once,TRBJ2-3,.,CASSLVWRGGFLNTQYF,TGTGCCAGCAGCTTGGTGTGGAGGGGGGGCTTTTTGAATACGCAGTATTTT
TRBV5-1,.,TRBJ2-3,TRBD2,CASSLGRLAGLTDTQYF,TGCGCCAGCAGCTTGGGTCGACTAGCGGGACTCACAGATACGCAGTATTTT
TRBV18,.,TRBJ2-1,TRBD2,CASSPTGTGRDNEQFF,TGTGCCAGCTCACCAACCGGGACTGGGAGGGACAATGAGCAGTTCTTC
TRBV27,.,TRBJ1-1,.,CASSFAGNTEAFF,TGTGCCAGCAGTTTCGCAGGGAACACTGAAGCTTTCTTT
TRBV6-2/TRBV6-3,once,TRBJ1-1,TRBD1,CASSSPTGALRGAFF,TGTGCCAGCAGTTCCCCGACAGGGGCGCTTCGGGGGGCTTTCTTT
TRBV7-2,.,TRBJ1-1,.,CASSLGGWTEAFF,TGTGCCAGCAGCTTAGGAGGGTGGACTGAAGCTTTCTTT
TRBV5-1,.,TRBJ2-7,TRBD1,CASSFQGAYEQYF,TGCGCCAGCAGCTTCCAGGGGGCGTACGAGCAGTACTTC
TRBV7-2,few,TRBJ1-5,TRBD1,CASSSGQGRWGNQPQHF,TGTGCCAGCAGCTCGGGACAGGGGCGATGGGGCAATCAGCCCCAGCATTTT
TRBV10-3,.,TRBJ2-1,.,CAISRQGNEQFF,TGTGCCATCAGTCGTCAGGGAAATGAGCAGTTCTTC